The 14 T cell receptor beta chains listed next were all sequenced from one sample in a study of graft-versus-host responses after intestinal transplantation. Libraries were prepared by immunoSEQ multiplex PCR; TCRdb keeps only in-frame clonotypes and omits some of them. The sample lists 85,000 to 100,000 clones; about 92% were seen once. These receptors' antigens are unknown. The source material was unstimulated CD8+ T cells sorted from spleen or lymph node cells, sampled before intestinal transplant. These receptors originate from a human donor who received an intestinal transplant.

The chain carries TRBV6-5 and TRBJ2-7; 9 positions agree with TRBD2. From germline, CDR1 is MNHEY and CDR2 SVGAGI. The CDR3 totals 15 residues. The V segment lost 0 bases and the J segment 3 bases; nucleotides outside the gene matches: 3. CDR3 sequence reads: CASSYSTSGFYEQYF. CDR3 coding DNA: TGTGCCAGCAGTTACTCGACTAGCGGTTTCTACGAGCAGTACTTC.

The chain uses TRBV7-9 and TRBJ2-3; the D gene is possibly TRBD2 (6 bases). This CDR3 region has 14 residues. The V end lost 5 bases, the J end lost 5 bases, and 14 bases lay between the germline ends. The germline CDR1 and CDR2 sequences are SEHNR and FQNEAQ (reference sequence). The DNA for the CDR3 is TGTGCCAGCAGCCCGCCGTTGGGGGGAGATACGCAGTATTTT. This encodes CASSPPLGGDTQYF.

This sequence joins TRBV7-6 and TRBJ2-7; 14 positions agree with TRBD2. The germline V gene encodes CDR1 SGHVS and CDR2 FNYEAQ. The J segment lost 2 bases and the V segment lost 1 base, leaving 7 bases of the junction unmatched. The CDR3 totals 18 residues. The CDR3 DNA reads TGTGCCAGCAGCTTAGACGGGACTAGCGGGGGAACCCCCTACGAGCAGTACTTC. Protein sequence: CASSLDGTSGGTPYEQYF.

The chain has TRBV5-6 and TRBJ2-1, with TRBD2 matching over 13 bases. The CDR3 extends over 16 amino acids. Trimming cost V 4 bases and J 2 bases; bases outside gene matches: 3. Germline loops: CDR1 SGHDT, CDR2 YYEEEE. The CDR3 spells CASSPGLAGAYNEQFF. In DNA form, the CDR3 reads TGTGCCAGCAGCCCCGGACTAGCGGGGGCCTACAATGAGCAGTTCTTC.

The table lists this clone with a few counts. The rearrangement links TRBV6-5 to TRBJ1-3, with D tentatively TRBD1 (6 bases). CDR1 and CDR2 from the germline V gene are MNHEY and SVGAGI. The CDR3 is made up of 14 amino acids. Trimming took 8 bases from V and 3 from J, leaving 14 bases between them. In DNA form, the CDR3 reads TGTGCCAGCGCCCAACCCAGGGGTGGAAACACCATATATTTT. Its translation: CASAQPRGGNTIYF.

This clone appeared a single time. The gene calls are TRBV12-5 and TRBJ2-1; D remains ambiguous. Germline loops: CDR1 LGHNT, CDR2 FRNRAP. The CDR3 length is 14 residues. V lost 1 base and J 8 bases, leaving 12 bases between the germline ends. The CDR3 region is CASGLGQEGDEQFF. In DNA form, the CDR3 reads TGTGCTAGTGGTTTGGGGCAGGAAGGCGATGAGCAGTTCTTC.

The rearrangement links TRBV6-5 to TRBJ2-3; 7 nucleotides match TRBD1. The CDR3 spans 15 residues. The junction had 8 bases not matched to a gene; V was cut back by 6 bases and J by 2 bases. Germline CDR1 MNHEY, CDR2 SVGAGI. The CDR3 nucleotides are TGTGCCAGCAGCCCCGGGACAGCCTCCACAGATACGCAGTATTTT. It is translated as CASSPGTASTDTQYF.

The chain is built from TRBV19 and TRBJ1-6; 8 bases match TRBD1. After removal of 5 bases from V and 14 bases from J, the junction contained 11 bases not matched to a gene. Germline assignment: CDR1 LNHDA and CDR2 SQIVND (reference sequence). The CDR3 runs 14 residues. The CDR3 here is CASSLADRGLALHF. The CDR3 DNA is TGTGCCAGTAGTTTGGCAGACAGGGGCTTGGCCCTCCACTTT.

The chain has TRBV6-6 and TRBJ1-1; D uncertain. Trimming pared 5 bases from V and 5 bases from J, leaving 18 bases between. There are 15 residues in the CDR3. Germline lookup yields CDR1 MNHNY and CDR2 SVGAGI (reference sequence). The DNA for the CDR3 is TGTGCCAGCAGTGTTCCACGGTCCCCTCGGACTGAAGCTTTCTTT. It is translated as CASSVPRSPRTEAFF.

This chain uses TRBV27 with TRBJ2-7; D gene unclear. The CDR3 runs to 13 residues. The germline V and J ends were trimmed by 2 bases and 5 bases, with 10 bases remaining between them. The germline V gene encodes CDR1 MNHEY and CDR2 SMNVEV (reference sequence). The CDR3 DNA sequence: TGTGCCAGCAGTTTAAATCAGGTGGACGAGCAGTACTTC. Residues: CASSLNQVDEQYF.

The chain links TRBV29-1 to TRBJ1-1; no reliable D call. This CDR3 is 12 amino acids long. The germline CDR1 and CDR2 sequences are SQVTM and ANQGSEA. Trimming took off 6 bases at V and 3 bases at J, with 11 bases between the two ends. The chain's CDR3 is CSVHGGDTEAFF. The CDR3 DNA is TGCAGCGTGCATGGAGGAGACACTGAAGCTTTCTTT.

CDR3 nucleotide sequence: TGTGCCAGCAGCCCTAGCCACAATGAGCAGTTCTTC. This codes for CASSPSHNEQFF. The chain carries TRBV5-6 and TRBJ2-1; tentatively, D is TRBD2 (5 bases). Germline V lookup: CDR1 SGHDT, CDR2 YYEEEE. Trimming removed 4 bases at V and 5 bases at J, with 7 bases between. This CDR3 is 12 amino acids long. The complete variable domain, with remaining parts taken from reference TRBV5-6 and TRBJ2-1, reads DAGVTQSPTHLIKTRGQQVTLRCSPKSGHDTVSWYQQALGQGPQFIFQYYEEEERQRGNFPDRFSGHQFPNYSSELNVNALLLGDSALYLCASSPSHNEQFFGPGTRLTVL.

CDR3 protein: CASSSGGSYEQYF. DNA of the CDR3: TGTGCCAGCAGTTCAGGAGGGTCCTACGAGCAGTACTTC. The J gene is TRBJ2-7, the V gene TRBV6-6; possibly TRBD2 for D (6 bases). Trimming removed 4 bases from V and 1 base from J, with 8 bases in between. CDR3 size: 13 residues. Germline assignment: CDR1 MNHNY and CDR2 SVGAGI (reference sequence).

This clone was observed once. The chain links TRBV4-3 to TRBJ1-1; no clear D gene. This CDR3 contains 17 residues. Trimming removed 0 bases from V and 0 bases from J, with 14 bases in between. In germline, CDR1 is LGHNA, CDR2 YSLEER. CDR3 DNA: TGCGCCAGCAGCCAAGAGTACAACAGCCTCATGAACACTGAAGCTTTCTTT. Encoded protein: CASSQEYNSLMNTEAFF.